These 28 T cell receptor beta chains were all obtained from the same sample, sequenced in a study of blood T cell repertoires in COVID-19. TCRdb's copy holds only in-frame clones and misses some; the assay was immunoSEQ multiplex PCR. The data show 250,000 to 350,000 clones, 85% to 90% seen once. The sample consisted of PBMCs or T cells enriched from blood (not recorded which). These receptors originate from a woman aged 50 to 60 who had been exposed to COVID-19.

This clone was detected once. This sequence joins TRBV9 and TRBJ1-2; 7 bases align to TRBD1. Germline lookup yields CDR1 SGDLS and CDR2 YYNGEE. This CDR3 is built from 14 residues. Losses at the gene ends were 0 bases for V and 14 bases for J; bases not matched to a gene: 13. This CDR3 reads CASSVGGTAYADTF. CDR3 nucleotides: TGTGCCAGCAGCGTAGGGGGGACAGCCTACGCAGATACCTTC.

V is TRBV14 and J is TRBJ2-2, with 10 bases lining up with TRBD2. V gave up 0 bases and J gave up 2 bases; unmatched junction bases: 15. The germline gives CDR1 SGHDN, CDR2 FVKESK. This CDR3 region has 21 residues. CDR3 nucleotide sequence: TGTGCCAGCAGCCAAGAACTAGCGGGATACCTCGGCTCACTTAACACCGGGGAGCTGTTTTTT. Its translation is CASSQELAGYLGSLNTGELFF. The variable domain in full, with the rest retrieved from reference TRBV14 and TRBJ2-2, is EAGVTQFPSHSVIEKGQTVTLRCDPISGHDNLYWYRRVMGKEIKFLLHFVKESKQDESGMPNNRFLAERTGGTYSTLKVQPAELEDSGVYFCASSQELAGYLGSLNTGELFFGEGSRLTVL.

This clone has just one count. V usage is TRBV5-4 and J usage is TRBJ2-3; TRBD2 is a possible D gene (5 bases). Germline lookup yields CDR1 SGHNT and CDR2 YYREEE (reference sequence). This CDR3 spans 14 amino acids. V was trimmed by 3 bases and J by 6 bases, leaving 14 bases between them. The CDR3 DNA reads as TGTGCCAGCAGCTCCCAAACGGGGTCTGATACGCAGTATTTT. Protein product: CASSSQTGSDTQYF.

V gene TRBV2 combines with J gene TRBJ1-5, with D perhaps matching TRBD1 (6 bases). Germline V gene sequence: CDR1 SNHLY, CDR2 FYNNEI. V gave up 7 bases and J gave up 0 bases, with 16 bases separating them. This CDR3 has 16 residues. The CDR3 nucleotides are TGTGCCAGCATCGACCGAGAGGGGGATAGCAATCAGCCCCAGCATTTT. It yields the protein CASIDREGDSNQPQHF.

This clone turned up a few times. V gene TRBV9 combines with J gene TRBJ1-3, with D hard to call. Germline CDR1 SGDLS, CDR2 YYNGEE. The length of the CDR3 is 11 residues. V lost 3 bases, J lost 6 bases, and 4 bases lay in between. Here the CDR3 DNA reads TGTGCCAGCAGCGCCTCAAACACCATATATTTT. This encodes CASSASNTIYF. Full variable domain (missing parts from reference TRBV9 and TRBJ1-3): DSGVTQTPKHLITATGQRVTLRCSPRSGDLSVYWYQQSLDQGLQFLIQYYNGEERAKGNILERFSAQQFPDLHSELNLSSLELGDSALYFCASSASNTIYFGEGSWLTVV.

The chain uses TRBV4-2 and TRBJ1-1, with D tentatively TRBD1 (6 bases). With 1 base removed from V and 2 bases from J, the gap between germline ends came to 11 bases. Germline V gene sequence: CDR1 LGHNA, CDR2 YNFKEQ. The CDR3 extends over 15 amino acids. In DNA form, the CDR3 reads TGTGCCAGCAGCCAAGCAGGGGCTCTTAACACTGAAGCTTTCTTT. It yields the protein CASSQAGALNTEAFF.

CDR3 loop: CASSLGRGGEDGYTF. As DNA, the CDR3 is TGTGCCAGCAGCTTAGGCCGCGGCGGGGAGGATGGCTACACCTTC. The V and J genes are TRBV7-6 and TRBJ1-2; unclear D gene. The ends were cut back, 1 base at V and 6 bases at J, with 15 bases in the middle. The CDR3 extends over 15 amino acids. In germline, CDR1 is SGHVS, CDR2 FNYEAQ.

This clone was seen just once. Additional DNA sequences in this sample encode the identical CDR3. The V call is TRBV19, the J call TRBJ1-5; 9 nucleotides match TRBD1. CDR3 length: 15 amino acids. V gave up 5 bases and J gave up 1 base; unmatched junction bases: 3. Per germline, CDR1 LNHDA and CDR2 SQIVND (reference sequence). DNA of the CDR3: TGTGCCAGTAGTGGGGGACAGGGAAGCAATCAGCCCCAGCATTTT. It encodes CASSGGQGSNQPQHF.

This sequence joins TRBV4-2 and TRBJ1-3, with 10 bases that match TRBD1. The germline V gene encodes CDR1 LGHNA and CDR2 YNFKEQ. V shed 3 bases and J 3 bases; nucleotides not matched to a gene: 5. This CDR3 region has 16 residues. Here the CDR3 reads CASSHTGQGSGNTIYF. CDR3 nucleotide sequence: TGTGCCAGCAGCCACACGGGACAGGGGAGTGGAAACACCATATATTTT.

V usage is TRBV3-1 (or the pseudogene TRBV3-2) and J usage is TRBJ2-7, with TRBD1 as a possible D gene (5 bases). Germline CDR1 and CDR2: LGHDT and YNNKEL (reference sequence). This CDR3 spans 13 amino acids. With 8 bases removed from V and 3 bases from J, the gap between germline ends came to 14 bases. The CDR3 reads CASANQGLYEQYF. The CDR3 DNA sequence: TGTGCCAGCGCCAATCAGGGCCTCTACGAGCAGTACTTC.

This clone was found once. The rearrangement links TRBV28 to TRBJ1-2; TRBD1 aligns across 7 bases. The ends lost 2 bases at V and 3 bases at J; junction bases unmatched: 6. The CDR3 totals 15 residues. The germline gives CDR1 MDHEN, CDR2 SYDVKM. The CDR3 loop reads CASSLGGRGYYGYTF. In DNA form, the CDR3 reads TGTGCCAGCAGTTTAGGTGGCAGGGGGTACTATGGCTACACCTTC.

This clone was detected a few times. The chain combines TRBV2 with TRBJ1-6; 7 nucleotides agree with TRBD1. The CDR3 sequence is 15 residues long. The V segment lost 4 bases and the J segment 5 bases; nucleotides outside the gene matches: 5. Germline lookup yields CDR1 SNHLY and CDR2 FYNNEI. CDR3: CASSGTGGDNSPLHF. CDR3 DNA sequence: TGTGCCAGCAGTGGGACAGGCGGGGATAATTCACCCCTCCACTTT.

This clone was counted a single time. The V call is TRBV10-1, the J call TRBJ2-3, with D unclear. Trimming cost V 2 bases and J 0 bases, with 9 bases left between them. There are 15 residues in the CDR3. Germline V gene lookup returns CDR1 WNHNN and CDR2 SYGVQD (reference sequence). CDR3 residues: CASSEGATSTDTQYF. The CDR3 DNA sequence: TGCGCCAGCAGTGAGGGAGCAACTAGCACAGATACGCAGTATTTT.

This rearrangement joins TRBV15 to TRBJ1-5; perhaps TRBD1 as D (6 bases). V dropped 1 base and J dropped 6 bases, with 16 bases sitting between them. Germline V gene lookup returns CDR1 LNHNV and CDR2 YYDKDF (reference sequence). This CDR3 has 16 residues. CDR3 sequence (DNA): TGTGCCACCAGCAGAGGTCAAGGGGGATCAGGTCAGCCCCAGCATTTT. It is translated as CATSRGQGGSGQPQHF.

Concerning this clone itself: A clone one base away is much larger, so this may be a read error. The chain uses TRBV28 and TRBJ2-7, with 10 nucleotides matching TRBD1. The germline V gene encodes CDR1 MDHEN and CDR2 SYDVKM. This CDR3 has 13 amino acids. The trim removed 6 bases at V and 2 bases at J, leaving 1 base unmatched. CDR3 region: CASRGTGAYEQYF. CDR3 nucleotides: TGTGCCAGCAGGGGGACAGGGGCCTACGAGCAGTACTTC.

The genes are TRBV30 and TRBJ1-1; tentatively, D is TRBD1 (6 bases). Trimming stripped 5 bases from V and 0 bases from J, with 10 bases between. CDR1 GTSNPN and CDR2 SVGIG come from the germline V gene (reference sequence). The CDR3 is made up of 13 amino acids. DNA for the CDR3: TGTGCCTGGGCGGGACAAGTGAACACTGAAGCTTTCTTT. It translates to CAWAGQVNTEAFF.

The J gene is TRBJ1-1, the V gene TRBV19; unclear D gene. Germline loops: CDR1 LNHDA, CDR2 SQIVND (reference sequence). V was pared by 0 bases and J by 3 bases, with 11 bases between. CDR3 length equals 15 residues. This CDR3 reads CASSIDGLVDTEAFF. DNA for the CDR3: TGTGCCAGTAGTATAGATGGCCTAGTGGACACTGAAGCTTTCTTT.

This clone was counted between two and nine times. This chain connects TRBV7-9 to TRBJ2-7; 9 bases agree with TRBD1. The CDR3 runs to 15 residues. Germline CDR1 reads SEHNR; CDR2 reads FQNEAQ (reference sequence). After removal of 5 bases from V and 7 bases from J, the junction contained 12 bases not matched to a gene. CDR3 residues: CASSPPGQGILEQYF. CDR3 nucleotide sequence: TGTGCCAGCAGCCCCCCGGGACAGGGTATCTTAGAGCAGTACTTC.

This clone has just a few counts. The rearrangement uses TRBV3-1 (or the pseudogene TRBV3-2) and TRBJ1-4; D might be TRBD1 (5 bases). V was shortened by 0 bases and J by 14 bases, with 13 bases between the two germline ends. In germline, CDR1 is LGHDT, CDR2 YNNKEL (reference sequence). There are 13 residues in the CDR3. CDR3 coding DNA: TGTGCCAGCAGCCAAGAGGGGGGAGGGACCCTGTTTTTT. Its protein product is CASSQEGGGTLFF.

This chain uses TRBV7-8 with TRBJ1-5; D is undetermined. The CDR3 has 17 residues. V was shortened by 3 bases and J by 1 base, with 16 bases between the two germline ends. Per germline, CDR1 SGHVS and CDR2 FQNEAQ. CDR3 sequence: CASSFLTGEVSNQPQHF. CDR3 nucleotides: TGTGCCAGCAGCTTCCTCACCGGGGAAGTAAGCAATCAGCCCCAGCATTTT.

The chain joins TRBV15 to TRBJ2-5, with D possibly being TRBD1 (5 bases). Between the trimmed V and J ends, which lost 3 bases and 5 bases, there was a span of 16 bases. The germline V gene encodes CDR1 LNHNV and CDR2 YYDKDF (reference sequence). The CDR3 is 15 amino acids. CDR3 sequence (DNA): TGTGCCACCAGCAGGGACCCAGGGATCCGCGAGACCCAGTACTTC. It is translated as CATSRDPGIRETQYF.

The CDR3 protein is CASSMMGAGGRNEQFF. CDR3 in DNA: TGTGCCAGTAGTATGATGGGAGCGGGGGGTAGGAATGAGCAGTTCTTC. This rearrangement joins TRBV19 to TRBJ2-1, with 9 nucleotides matching TRBD2. The CDR3 runs to 16 residues. J was trimmed by 7 bases and V by 3 bases; bases with no gene match: 10. Germline V CDR1 and CDR2: LNHDA, SQIVND (reference sequence).

This chain's CDR3 is CASSFNRGDEQYF. Here the CDR3 DNA reads TGTGCCAGCAGTTTTAACAGGGGCGACGAGCAGTACTTC. V and J are TRBV27 and TRBJ2-7; 7 positions agree with TRBD1. V was clipped by 3 bases and J by 5 bases; unmatched bases: 4. The CDR3 extends over 13 amino acids. CDR1 is MNHEY, CDR2 SMNVEV, per germline (reference sequence).

The gene calls are TRBV27 and TRBJ2-7; D is undetermined. The CDR3 has 12 residues. Germline V gene lookup returns CDR1 MNHEY and CDR2 SMNVEV (reference sequence). V lost 5 bases and J lost 6, with 11 bases in between. The CDR3 DNA reads as TGTGCCAGCAGTCCACCGACACTCGAGCAGTACTTC. As protein: CASSPPTLEQYF.

The chain links TRBV5-1 to TRBJ1-1, with 8 bases that match TRBD1. The CDR3 covers 16 residues. Germline V gives CDR1 SGHRS, CDR2 YFSETQ. J gave up 10 bases and V 0 bases, and 14 bases lay outside the gene matches. The chain's CDR3 is CASSLETGQGARSAFF. DNA for the CDR3: TGCGCCAGCAGCTTGGAGACGGGGCAGGGGGCGCGGTCAGCTTTCTTT.

The chain recombines TRBV7-2 with TRBJ2-2; 11 positions match TRBD2. The trim removed 3 bases at V and 4 bases at J, leaving 10 bases unmatched. In germline, CDR1 is SGHTA, CDR2 FQGNSA. This CDR3 has 18 amino acids. The CDR3 region is CASSFVAGGLLGTGELFF. CDR3 DNA sequence: TGTGCCAGCAGCTTCGTAGCGGGGGGGCTTCTAGGCACCGGGGAGCTGTTTTTT.

A note on this clone: Compared with germline, one end of the junction differs, possibly owing to a read error. The chain combines TRBV3-1 (or the pseudogene TRBV3-2) with TRBJ2-1, with unresolved D. CDR3 size: 13 residues. The germline gives CDR1 LGHDT, CDR2 YNNKEL (reference sequence). The CDR3 spells CASSQDAYSEQFF. In DNA, the CDR3 is TGTGCCAGCAGCCAAGATGCCTACAGTGAGCAGTTCTTC.

The gene calls are TRBV9 and TRBJ1-2; D not certain. This CDR3 has 15 amino acids. Germline V gene data show CDR1 as SGDLS and CDR2 as YYNGEE. V dropped 4 bases and J dropped 8 bases, with 21 bases sitting between them. The CDR3 DNA reads as TGTGCCAGCAGCCCCGCCGTGGAGGAGGCTGGGGGCTACACCTTC. Its translation: CASSPAVEEAGGYTF.